The 16 T cell receptor beta chains reported below all come from one sample, sequenced in a study of identifying expanded T cells in peripheral blood. Measured with immunoSEQ multiplex PCR; TCRdb has only the in-frame clones, and not every one. The sample contains 45,000 to 75,000 clones, about 83% of which appear only once. Sequences were obtained from blood. The receptors stem from a person aged 18 to 75 in good health.

The J gene is TRBJ2-1, the V gene TRBV14; TRBD2 is a possible D gene (6 bases). The germline V gene encodes CDR1 SGHDN and CDR2 FVKESK. The length of the CDR3 is 17 residues. V shed 4 bases and J shed 3 bases, with 19 bases lying between them. The CDR3 sequence is CASSRSLTGLLYNEQFF. The CDR3 DNA follows: TGTGCCAGCAGCCGTAGTTTAACGGGACTCCTCTACAATGAGCAGTTCTTC. The entire variable domain, with the rest obtained from reference TRBV14 and TRBJ2-1, is as follows: EAGVTQFPSHSVIEKGQTVTLRCDPISGHDNLYWYRRVMGKEIKFLLHFVKESKQDESGMPNNRFLAERTGGTYSTLKVQPAELEDSGVYFCASSRSLTGLLYNEQFFGPGTRLTVL.

The chain employs TRBV6-5 and TRBJ1-1; D may be TRBD1 (5 bases). Germline CDR1 and CDR2: MNHEY and SVGAGI. The CDR3 spans 14 residues. V was clipped by 7 bases and J by 1 base, with 13 bases between them. The CDR3 sequence is CASIESGQNTEAFF. The DNA of the CDR3 is TGTGCCAGCATCGAATCTGGACAGAACACTGAAGCTTTCTTT.

V and J are TRBV5-1 and TRBJ1-2; D unresolved. The CDR3 has 14 amino acids. Germline V gene lookup returns CDR1 SGHRS and CDR2 YFSETQ. V was trimmed by 0 bases and J by 0 bases, leaving 6 bases between them. The CDR3 bases are TGCGCCAGCAGCTTGGGGGGAGCTAACTATGGCTACACCTTC. Amino acid sequence: CASSLGGANYGYTF.

V and J are TRBV2 and TRBJ2-5, with D possibly TRBD2 on 6 matching bases. This CDR3 has 16 amino acids. V was pared by 1 base and J by 4 bases, with 16 bases between. CDR1 SNHLY and CDR2 FYNNEI come from the germline V gene. The CDR3 region is CASSEVGAGGAETQYF. CDR3 DNA sequence: TGTGCCAGCAGTGAAGTCGGAGCCGGAGGGGCAGAGACCCAGTACTTC. The variable domain in full, completed from reference TRBV2 and TRBJ2-5, reads EPEVTQTPSHQVTQMGQEVILRCVPISNHLYFYWYRQILGQKVEFLVSFYNNEISEKSEIFDDQFSVERPDGSNFTLKIRSTKLEDSAMYFCASSEVGAGGAETQYFGPGTRLLVL.

The rearrangement joins TRBV5-6 to TRBJ1-2, with D unresolved. Germline assignment: CDR1 SGHDT and CDR2 YYEEEE. V shed 2 bases and J shed 4 bases, with 12 bases lying between them. The CDR3 loop spans 14 amino acids. CDR3 DNA sequence: TGTGCCAGCAGCTTCGACACCGAGGGCTATGGCTACACCTTC. Its translation is CASSFDTEGYGYTF.

The chain uses TRBV18 and TRBJ1-1; possible D gene TRBD1, 6 bases. Between the trimmed V and J ends, which lost 4 bases and 8 bases, there was a span of 11 bases. Germline assignment: CDR1 KGHSH and CDR2 LQKENI. The CDR3 runs 12 residues. CDR3 sequence reads: CASSQGQFEAFF. The CDR3 DNA reads TGTGCCAGCTCACAAGGACAGTTCGAAGCTTTCTTT.

The chain combines TRBV9 with TRBJ1-3; no definite D call. Germline V gene data show CDR1 as SGDLS and CDR2 as YYNGEE. This CDR3 spans 14 amino acids. Trimming removed 7 bases at V and 0 bases at J, with 11 bases between. DNA of the CDR3: TGTGCCAGCCAGGAGGGTTACTCTGGAAACACCATATATTTT. It codes for CASQEGYSGNTIYF.

The chain links TRBV29-1 to TRBJ2-1; 11 positions match TRBD2. CDR1 and CDR2 (germline): SQVTM, ANQGSEA. Germline trimming cut 5 bases from V and 6 bases from J; bases unmatched to any gene: 6. CDR3 length: 14 amino acids. The DNA for the CDR3 is TGCAGCGTTCGCTCACTAGCGGGAGTCAATGAGCAGTTCTTC. Amino acid sequence: CSVRSLAGVNEQFF.

This clone was observed a single time. The V call is TRBV7-2, the J call TRBJ2-4; 7 nucleotides agree with TRBD2. CDR1 and CDR2 (germline): SGHTA, FQGNSA. The CDR3 runs 12 residues. The V gene end was trimmed by 2 bases and the J gene end by 11 bases; junction bases not matched to a gene: 3. CDR3 protein: CASSLKTSLQYF. CDR3 nucleotide sequence: TGTGCCAGCAGCTTAAAGACTAGCCTTCAGTACTTC. Together with reference TRBV7-2 and TRBJ2-4, the CDR3 gives the full variable domain: GAGVSQSPSNKVTEKGKDVELRCDPISGHTALYWYRQSLGQGLEFLIYFQGNSAPDKSGLPSDRFSAERTGGSVSTLTIQRTQQEDSAVYLCASSLKTSLQYFGAGTRLSVL.

V is TRBV12-5 and J is TRBJ1-6; 7 nucleotides match TRBD1. With V trimmed by 6 bases and J by 15 bases, 8 bases remained unmatched. This CDR3 has 12 residues. CDR1 is LGHNT and CDR2 is FRNRAP in the germline V gene. The CDR3 reads CASGLTGNLLHF. DNA of the CDR3: TGTGCTAGTGGCTTGACAGGGAATCTCCTCCACTTT.

This chain joins TRBV7-9 and TRBJ2-7, with a weak D call TRBD2 (5 bases). CDR1 is SEHNR, CDR2 FQNEAQ, per germline (reference sequence). V gave up 3 bases and J gave up 7 bases, with 16 bases separating them. CDR3 length: 14 residues. In DNA, the CDR3 is TGTGCCAGCAGCTTCGGTCGGGGTCAAAGGGAGCAGTACTTC. Its translation: CASSFGRGQREQYF.

This chain links TRBV7-7 with TRBJ2-1, with 9 bases that match TRBD2. From germline, CDR1 is SSHAT and CDR2 FNYEAQ (reference sequence). The CDR3 is 16 residues long. The V segment lost 0 bases and the J segment 7 bases; nucleotides outside the gene matches: 7. The CDR3 region is CASSLAAAGGKNEQFF. The CDR3 region has the DNA TGTGCCAGCAGCTTAGCGGCTGCGGGGGGGAAAAATGAGCAGTTCTTC.

This clone came up a few times. The chain carries TRBV7-3 and TRBJ2-2, with a weak D call TRBD2 (5 bases). The V gene's germline CDR1 is SGHTA and CDR2 FQGTGA. With 1 base removed from V and 5 bases from J, the gap between germline ends came to 20 bases. This CDR3 is 18 amino acids long. The chain's CDR3 is CASSLRARGTERTGELFF. The DNA of the CDR3 is TGTGCCAGCAGCTTAAGGGCACGGGGTACGGAGAGGACCGGGGAGCTGTTTTTT. The variable domain in full, completed from reference TRBV7-3 and TRBJ2-2, reads GAGVSQTPSNKVTEKGKYVELRCDPISGHTALYWYRQSLGQGPEFLIYFQGTGAADDSGLPNDRFFAVRPEGSVSTLKIQRTERGDSAVYLCASSLRARGTERTGELFFGEGSRLTVL.

V is TRBV6-1 and J is TRBJ2-1; D unclear. Trimming left V 0 bases short and J 7 bases short, with 4 bases between. This CDR3 has 12 amino acids. Germline V gene data show CDR1 as MNHNS and CDR2 as SASEGT. CDR3 loop: CASSEARNEQFF. The CDR3, as DNA: TGTGCCAGCAGTGAAGCAAGGAATGAGCAGTTCTTC.

The chain couples TRBV4-3 to TRBJ2-7, with 8 bases fitting TRBD2. Germline CDR1 reads LGHNA; CDR2 reads YSLEER. The CDR3 is 16 residues long. J gave up 1 base and V 0 bases, and 5 bases lay outside the gene matches. CDR3 sequence reads: CASSQDRVAGSYEQYF. CDR3 bases: TGCGCCAGCAGCCAAGATAGGGTAGCGGGATCCTACGAGCAGTACTTC.

The J gene is TRBJ2-1, the V gene TRBV4-2; the D is unclear. Germline V gives CDR1 LGHNA, CDR2 YNFKEQ. The CDR3 sequence is 12 residues long. Deletions cut 5 bases from V and 5 bases from J, with 7 bases between. This chain's CDR3 is CASSDWDNEQFF. CDR3 nucleotides: TGTGCCAGCAGCGACTGGGACAATGAGCAGTTCTTC.